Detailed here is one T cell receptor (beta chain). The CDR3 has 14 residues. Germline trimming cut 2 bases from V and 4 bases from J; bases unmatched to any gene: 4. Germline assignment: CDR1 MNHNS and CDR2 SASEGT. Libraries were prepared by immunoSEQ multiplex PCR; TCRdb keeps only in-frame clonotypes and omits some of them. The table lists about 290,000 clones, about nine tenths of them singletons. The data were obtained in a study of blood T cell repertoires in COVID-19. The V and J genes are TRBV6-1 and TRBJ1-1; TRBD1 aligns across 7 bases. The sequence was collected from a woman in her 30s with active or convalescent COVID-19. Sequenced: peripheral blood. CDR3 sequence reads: CASSEQGEATEAFF. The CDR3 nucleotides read TGTGCCAGCAGTGAACAGGGGGAGGCCACTGAAGCTTTCTTT.